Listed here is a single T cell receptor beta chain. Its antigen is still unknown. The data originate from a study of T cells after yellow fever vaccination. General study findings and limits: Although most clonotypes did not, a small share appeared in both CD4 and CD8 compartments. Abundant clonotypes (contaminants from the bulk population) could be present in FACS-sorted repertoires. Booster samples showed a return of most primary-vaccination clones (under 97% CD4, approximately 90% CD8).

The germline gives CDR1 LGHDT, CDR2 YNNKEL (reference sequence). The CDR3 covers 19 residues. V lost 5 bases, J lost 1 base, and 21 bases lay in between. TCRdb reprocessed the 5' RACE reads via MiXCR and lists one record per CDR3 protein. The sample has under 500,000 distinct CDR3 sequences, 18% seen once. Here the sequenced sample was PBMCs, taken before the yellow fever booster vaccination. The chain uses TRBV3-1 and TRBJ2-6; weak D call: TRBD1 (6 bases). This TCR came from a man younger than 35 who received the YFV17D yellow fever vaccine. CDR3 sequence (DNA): TGTGCCAGCAGCGAGAGAAGAGGGACATGGTATTCTGGGGCCAACGTCCTGACTTTC. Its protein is CASSERRGTWYSGANVLTF. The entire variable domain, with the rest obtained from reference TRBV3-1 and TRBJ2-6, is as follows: DTAVSQTPKYLVTQMGNDKSIKCEQNLGHDTMYWYKQDSKKFLKIMFSYNNKELIINETVPNRFSPKSPDKAHLNLHINSLELGDSAVYFCASSERRGTWYSGANVLTFGAGSRLTVL.